These 7 T cell receptor beta chains came from one sample sequenced in a study of cytomegalovirus exposure and HLA in healthy donors. Assay: immunoSEQ multiplex PCR; the TCRdb copy retains only in-frame clones and omits some. The sample has tens of thousands of clones, approximately 96% seen once. Sample: PBMCs. Receptor source: a man aged 18 to 30 in good health and CMV-seronegative.

The J gene is TRBJ1-2, the V gene TRBV18; 8 nucleotides agree with TRBD1. V was clipped by 2 bases and J by 2 bases; unmatched bases: 4. The CDR3 is 15 residues long. CDR1 and CDR2 from the germline V gene are KGHSH and LQKENI. The CDR3 DNA reads TGTGCCAGCTCACCAGTAACAGGGGGGAACTATGGCTACACCTTC. The encoded protein is CASSPVTGGNYGYTF.

The table lists this clone with a count of one. The chain has TRBV7-9 and TRBJ2-1; 7 bases are a match to TRBD2. Per the germline V gene, CDR1 is SEHNR and CDR2 is FQNEAQ (reference sequence). The V and J ends lost 5 bases and 7 bases, in that order; junction bases with no gene match: 8. The CDR3 spans 14 residues. The CDR3 loop is CASSKPGGGNEQFF. CDR3 nucleotides: TGTGCCAGCAGCAAACCTGGGGGAGGGAATGAGCAGTTCTTC.

The genes are TRBV18 and TRBJ2-7; 14 bases map to TRBD2. Trimming took 5 bases from V and 6 from J; bases not matched to a gene: 6. Germline V gene lookup returns CDR1 KGHSH and CDR2 LQKENI. This CDR3 has 15 amino acids. CDR3 sequence reads: CASSKSGLAGAEQYF. For the CDR3, the DNA is TGTGCCAGCTCAAAATCGGGACTAGCGGGAGCCGAGCAGTACTTC.

V gene TRBV27 combines with J gene TRBJ2-5; 7 positions match TRBD1. This CDR3 has 16 residues. J lost 1 base, V lost 5 bases, and 10 bases had no gene match. Germline-derived CDR1 and CDR2 are MNHEY and SMNVEV (reference sequence). CDR3 amino acids: CASSDRQGSIQETQYF. DNA for the CDR3: TGTGCCAGCAGTGACCGACAGGGATCGATCCAAGAGACCCAGTACTTC.

The rearrangement links TRBV15 to TRBJ2-1, with 8 bases aligning to TRBD2. Germline V gene data show CDR1 as LNHNV and CDR2 as YYDKDF (reference sequence). V was clipped by 6 bases and J by 0 bases; unmatched bases: 10. This CDR3 has 17 residues. The CDR3 reads CATRPTSSGGSYNEQFF. Here the CDR3 DNA reads TGTGCCACCAGACCCACTTCGAGCGGGGGCTCCTACAATGAGCAGTTCTTC.

V gene TRBV5-4 combines with J gene TRBJ1-2; TRBD1 matches 8 bases. From germline, CDR1 is SGHNT and CDR2 YYREEE (reference sequence). The CDR3 runs to 15 residues. J gave up 5 bases and V 5 bases, and 11 bases lay outside the gene matches. The DNA for the CDR3 is TGTGCCAGCAGGGGGGCGGACAGGGCTTCGTATGGCTACACCTTC. This translates into CASRGADRASYGYTF.

In its sample, this clone was seen once. The rearrangement uses TRBV19 and TRBJ2-5, with 7 bases matching TRBD1. The CDR3 sequence is 15 residues long. Germline CDR1 LNHDA, CDR2 SQIVND (reference sequence). Trimming at V came to 7 bases and at J to 2 bases, leaving 10 bases not matched to a gene. This CDR3 is CASKKRQGIQETQYF. For the CDR3, the DNA is TGTGCCAGTAAGAAAAGACAGGGTATTCAAGAGACCCAGTACTTC.